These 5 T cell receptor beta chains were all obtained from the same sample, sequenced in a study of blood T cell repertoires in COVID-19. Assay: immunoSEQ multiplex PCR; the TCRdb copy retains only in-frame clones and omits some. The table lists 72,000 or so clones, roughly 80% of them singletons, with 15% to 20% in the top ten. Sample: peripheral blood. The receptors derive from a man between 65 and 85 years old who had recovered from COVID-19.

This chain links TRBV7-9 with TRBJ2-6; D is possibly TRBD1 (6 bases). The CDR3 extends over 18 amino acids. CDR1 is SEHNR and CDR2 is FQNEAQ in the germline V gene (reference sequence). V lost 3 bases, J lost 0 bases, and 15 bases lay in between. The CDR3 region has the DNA TGTGCCAGCAGCTTTCCGAGACAGGTATCCTCTGGGGCCAACGTCCTGACTTTC. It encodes CASSFPRQVSSGANVLTF.

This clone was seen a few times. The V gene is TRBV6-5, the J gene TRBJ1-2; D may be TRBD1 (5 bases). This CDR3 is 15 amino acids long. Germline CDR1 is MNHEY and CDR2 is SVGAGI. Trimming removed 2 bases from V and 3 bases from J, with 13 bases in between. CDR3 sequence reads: CASSYAGQGDYGYTF. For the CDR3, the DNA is TGTGCCAGCAGTTACGCAGGGCAGGGTGACTATGGCTACACCTTC.

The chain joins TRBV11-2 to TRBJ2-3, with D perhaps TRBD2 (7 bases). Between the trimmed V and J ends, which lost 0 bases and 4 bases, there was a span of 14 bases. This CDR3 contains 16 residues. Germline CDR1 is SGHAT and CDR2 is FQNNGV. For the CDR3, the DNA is TGTGCCAGCAGCTTAGAAGGGGGGGCCCTTTCAGATACGCAGTATTTT. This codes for CASSLEGGALSDTQYF. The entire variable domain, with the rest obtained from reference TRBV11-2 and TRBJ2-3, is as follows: EAGVAQSPRYKIIEKRQSVAFWCNPISGHATLYWYQQILGQGPKLLIQFQNNGVVDDSQLPKDRFSAERLKGVDSTLKIQPAKLEDSAVYLCASSLEGGALSDTQYFGPGTRLTVL.

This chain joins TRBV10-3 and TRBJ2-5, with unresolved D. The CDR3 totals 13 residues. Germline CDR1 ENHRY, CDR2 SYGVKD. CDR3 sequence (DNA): TGTGCTGGCAGCGACCGTTCCCAAGAGACCCAGTACTTC. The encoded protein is CAGSDRSQETQYF.

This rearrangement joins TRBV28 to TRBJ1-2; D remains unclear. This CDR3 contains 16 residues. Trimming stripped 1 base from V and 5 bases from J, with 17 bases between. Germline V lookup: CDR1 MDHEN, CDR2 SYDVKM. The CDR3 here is CASSLSPPGSRYGYTF. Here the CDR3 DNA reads TGTGCCAGCAGTTTATCGCCTCCCGGGAGCAGATATGGCTACACCTTC.